This T cell receptor beta chain derives from a study of molecular identifiers for immune sequencing clone quantification. Study background: Four portions were sequenced after RNA from approximately 20,000 or 98,000 naive CD8 cells was split five ways in replicates.

Germline CDR1 and CDR2: MDHEN and SYDVKM. The CDR3 consists of 14 residues. TCRdb redid the calling of the PCR reads with MiXCR, one entry per CDR3 protein. The sample lists about 510,000 distinct CDR3 sequences, about a fifth seen once, with more than 0.8% in the top ten. In regard to this clonotype: A much larger clone differs from this one at a single base, so this may be a read error.

The receptor comes from a human donor in good health. Some libraries in this study had Jurkat cell RNA spiked in. The specimen sequenced was naive CD8+ T cells from blood, with Jurkat cell RNA spiked in. Subset reported: FACS-sorted CD8+CD4-CCR7+CD45RA+ naive T cells. The rearrangement joins TRBV28 to TRBJ2-3; 8 positions agree with TRBD2. The CDR3 nucleotides are TGTGCCAGCGGTTTACCGGGAGGGGCAGATACGCAGTATTTT. The encoded protein is CASGLPGGADTQYF.